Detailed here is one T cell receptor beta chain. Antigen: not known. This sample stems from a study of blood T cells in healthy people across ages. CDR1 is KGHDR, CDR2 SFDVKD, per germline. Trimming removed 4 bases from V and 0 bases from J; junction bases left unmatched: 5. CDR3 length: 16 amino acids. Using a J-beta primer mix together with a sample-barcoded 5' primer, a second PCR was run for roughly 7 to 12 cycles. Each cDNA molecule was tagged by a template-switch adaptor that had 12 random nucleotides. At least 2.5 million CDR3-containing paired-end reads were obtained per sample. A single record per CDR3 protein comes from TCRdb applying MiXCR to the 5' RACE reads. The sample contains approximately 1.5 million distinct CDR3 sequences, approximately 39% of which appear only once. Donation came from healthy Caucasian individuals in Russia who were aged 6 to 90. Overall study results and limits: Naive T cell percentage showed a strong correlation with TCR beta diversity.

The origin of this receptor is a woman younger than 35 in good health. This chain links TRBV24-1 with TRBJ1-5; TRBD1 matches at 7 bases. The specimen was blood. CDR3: CATSEGAGGSNQPQHF. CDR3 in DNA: TGTGCCACCAGTGAAGGGGCAGGGGGTAGCAATCAGCCCCAGCATTTT.